These T cell receptor beta chains were read from a single sample in a study of OX40 agonist ivuxolimab in advanced cancers. Libraries were prepared by immunoSEQ multiplex PCR; TCRdb keeps only in-frame clonotypes and omits some of them. The data contain around 30,000 clones, around 90% of them singletons. The sample here was CD4+ or CD8+ T cells sorted from blood, taken in a trial of the OX40 agonist ivuxolimab. Source of these receptors: an adult with an advanced solid tumor such as melanoma, head and neck, liver or kidney cancer. The CDR3 runs from the conserved cysteine through the conserved F or W. Each record gives: D gene, J gene, V gene, clone size, CDR3 protein, CDR3 DNA. D genes are given only for firm matches. Clone size is shown for a subset of rows, as once, few, many or a class of expanded clone.

.,TRBJ2-1,TRBV7-2,few,CASSQRGGALNEQFF,TGTGCCAGCAGCCAGAGGGGGGGGGCTCTCAATGAGCAGTTCTTC
.,TRBJ1-5,TRBV6-1,once,CASSEQTSGNQPQHF,TGTGCCAGCAGTGAACAGACTTCGGGCAATCAGCCCCAGCATTTT
.,TRBJ1-2,TRBV6-6,.,CASSYGTAGLGYTF,TGTGCCAGCAGTTATGGGACGGCCGGTCTTGGCTACACCTTC
.,TRBJ2-3,TRBV20-1,.,CSASGEPSEYF,TGCAGTGCTAGCGGCGAGCCCTCGGAGTATTTT
TRBD1,TRBJ2-4,TRBV28,.,CASSTAGLTGGQLDIQYF,TGTGCCAGCAGTACCGCCGGCTTGACAGGGGGTCAATTGGACATTCAGTACTTC
.,TRBJ2-7,TRBV7-2,.,CASSLGVSSYEQYF,TGTGCCAGCAGCTTAGGGGTCAGTTCCTACGAGCAGTACTTC
TRBD2,TRBJ2-1,TRBV15,.,CATKLAGGHEQFF,TGTGCCACCAAGTTAGCGGGGGGTCATGAGCAGTTCTTC
.,TRBJ1-1,TRBV12-2,.,CASTQQNTEAFF,TGTGCAAGTACACAGCAGAACACTGAAGCTTTCTTT
.,TRBJ1-2,TRBV2,.,CASSGRLEDGYTF,TGTGCCAGCAGCGGGAGGTTGGAAGATGGCTACACCTTC
.,TRBJ1-3,TRBV19,.,CASSMAGGNTIYF,TGTGCCAGTAGTATGGCTGGGGGAAACACCATATATTTT
.,TRBJ1-1,TRBV28,.,CASSFGDMWLVAFF,TGTGCCAGCAGTTTCGGGGACATGTGGTTGGTGGCTTTCTTT
TRBD1,TRBJ2-2,TRBV18,.,CASSPPTGGNTGELFF,TGTGCCAGCTCACCGCCGACAGGGGGCAACACCGGGGAGCTGTTTTTT
TRBD1,TRBJ2-5,TRBV6-1,.,CASSPGGAETQYF,TGTGCCAGCAGCCCAGGGGGAGCGGAGACCCAGTACTTC
.,TRBJ1-2,TRBV28,.,CASSLSLGQQYGYTF,TGTGCCAGCAGTTTATCTCTCGGGCAGCAGTATGGCTACACCTTC
.,TRBJ2-1,TRBV11-3,.,CASSLGGGFRDEQFF,TGTGCCAGCAGCTTAGGTGGGGGTTTCCGCGATGAGCAGTTCTTC
.,TRBJ2-5,TRBV7-2,.,CASSLALVAGQETQYF,TGTGCCAGCAGCTTAGCGCTGGTGGCAGGGCAAGAGACCCAGTACTTC
.,TRBJ1-2,TRBV7-2,.,CASSYGQPTNYGYTF,TGTGCCAGCAGCTACGGACAGCCAACTAACTATGGCTACACCTTC
TRBD2,TRBJ2-3,TRBV4-1,.,CASSRPGGLAGRDTQYF,TGCGCCAGCAGCCGTCCGGGGGGACTAGCGGGGAGGGATACGCAGTATTTT
.,TRBJ2-1,TRBV7-9,.,CASSPFGLSNEQFF,TGTGCCAGCAGCCCCTTTGGATTGTCTAATGAGCAGTTCTTC
TRBD1,TRBJ2-7,TRBV10-3,.,CAISPGQGAYEQYF,TGTGCCATCAGTCCGGGACAGGGCGCCTACGAGCAGTACTTC
.,TRBJ1-2,TRBV15,.,CATSRDYGSSDGYTF,TGTGCCACCAGCAGAGATTACGGCAGCTCCGATGGCTACACCTTC
TRBD1,TRBJ1-6,TRBV7-2,once,CASRSGGSSYNSPLHF,TGTGCCAGCAGGTCAGGGGGGAGCTCCTATAATTCACCCCTCCACTTT
.,TRBJ2-1,TRBV28,.,CASRIIGGGSYNEQFF,TGTGCCAGCAGAATTATAGGGGGGGGGTCCTACAATGAGCAGTTCTTC
.,TRBJ2-1,TRBV11-1,once,CASSPRGSNEQFF,TGTGCCAGCAGCCCCCGGGGATCCAATGAGCAGTTCTTC
.,TRBJ2-7,TRBV27,.,CASSRDINYEQYF,TGTGCCAGCAGTCGCGACATAAACTACGAGCAGTACTTC
.,TRBJ2-7,TRBV5-3,once,CARRVQESSYEQYF,TGTGCCAGAAGGGTCCAAGAGAGCTCCTACGAGCAGTACTTC
.,TRBJ2-7,TRBV5-6,.,CASSLWTEPTYEQYF,TGTGCCAGCAGCCTATGGACAGAACCCACCTACGAGCAGTACTTC
.,TRBJ2-7,TRBV10-3,.,CAISEGSLYEQYF,TGTGCCATCAGTGAGGGGTCCTTATACGAGCAGTACTTC